Listed here are 29 T cell receptor beta chains from one sample, sequenced in a study of long-term antiretroviral therapy in people with HIV. Researchers ran immunoSEQ v3.0 at survey level. The assay was immunoSEQ multiplex PCR, and TCRdb's table has in-frame clones only and misses some. The sample shows approximately 15,000 clones, over 75% of them seen only once. Source: unsorted PBMCs, taken less than 2.2 years before starting antiretroviral therapy. The receptors originated from a man aged 30-40 years with HIV.

V gene TRBV11-1 combines with J gene TRBJ2-2; 7 bases line up with TRBD1. The CDR3 runs to 15 residues. Germline values: CDR1 SGHAT, CDR2 FQDESV (reference sequence). The junction had 4 bases not matched to a gene; V was cut back by 6 bases and J by 0 bases. The CDR3 is CASSRGQANTGELFF. The CDR3, as DNA: TGTGCCAGCAGTCGCGGACAGGCGAACACCGGGGAGCTGTTTTTT.

This sequence joins TRBV29-1 and TRBJ2-1; the match to TRBD1 covers 7 bases. Trimming took 0 bases from V and 12 from J; bases not matched to a gene: 5. Germline lookup yields CDR1 SQVTM and CDR2 ANQGSEA. The CDR3 contains 12 residues. CDR3 DNA: TGCAGCGTTGAAGATGGCCCAGGGGGGCAGTTCTTC. Residues: CSVEDGPGGQFF.

The rearrangement uses TRBV19 and TRBJ2-1, with 10 nucleotides matching TRBD2. The ends lost 3 bases at V and 7 bases at J; junction bases unmatched: 6. This CDR3 is 15 amino acids long. Germline V lookup: CDR1 LNHDA, CDR2 SQIVND (reference sequence). CDR3 in amino acids: CASSISSGSTNEQFF. Written as DNA, the CDR3 is TGTGCCAGTAGTATTTCTAGCGGGAGTACGAATGAGCAGTTCTTC.

The rearrangement uses TRBV6-1 and TRBJ2-5, with unresolved D. This CDR3 spans 14 amino acids. The ends were cut back, 1 base at V and 1 base at J, with 7 bases in the middle. In germline, CDR1 is MNHNS, CDR2 SASEGT. The CDR3 DNA sequence: TGTGCCAGCAGTGAAGTCCTAGTCCAAGAGACCCAGTACTTC. This translates into CASSEVLVQETQYF.

V gene TRBV5-4 combines with J gene TRBJ1-2, with TRBD1 matching over 9 bases. The V segment lost 4 bases and the J segment 4 bases; nucleotides outside the gene matches: 11. The CDR3 has 16 residues. The germline CDR1 and CDR2 sequences are SGHNT and YYREEE (reference sequence). The CDR3 region has the DNA TGTGCCAGCAGCCCCAGTGTGGGACAGGGACTCTATGGCTACACCTTC. It yields the protein CASSPSVGQGLYGYTF.

The rearrangement joins TRBV6-6 to TRBJ2-7; 9 bases agree with TRBD2. The CDR3 covers 15 residues. The germline gives CDR1 MNHNY, CDR2 SVGAGI (reference sequence). Trimming at V came to 10 bases and at J to 1 base, leaving 11 bases not matched to a gene. The CDR3 region has the DNA TGTGCCATCAAGGAGCAGGGACTAGCTTCCTACGAGCAGTACTTC. Protein: CAIKEQGLASYEQYF.

The chain joins TRBV7-2 to TRBJ1-6; D may be TRBD1 (5 bases). The CDR3 length is 15 residues. Per germline, CDR1 SGHTA and CDR2 FQGNSA. The V end was cut by 7 bases, the J end by 4 bases, with 14 bases between. Here the CDR3 reads CASTQLTDYNSPLHF. The CDR3 DNA sequence: TGTGCCAGCACCCAACTGACAGATTATAATTCACCCCTCCACTTT.

This clone has just a few counts. This chain uses TRBV2 with TRBJ2-2; the D gene is possibly TRBD1 (6 bases). The CDR3 contains 15 residues. From germline, CDR1 is SNHLY and CDR2 FYNNEI. The V end lost 7 bases, the J end lost 2 bases, and 14 bases lay between the germline ends. CDR3 in amino acids: CASTYRQVNTGELFF. Here the CDR3 DNA reads TGTGCCAGCACATACCGACAGGTCAACACCGGGGAGCTGTTTTTT.

This rearrangement joins TRBV5-1 to TRBJ2-3; 10 bases fit TRBD2. The germline V gene encodes CDR1 SGHRS and CDR2 YFSETQ. After removal of 2 bases from V and 3 bases from J, the junction contained 12 bases not matched to a gene. The length of the CDR3 is 18 residues. The CDR3 region has the DNA TGCGCCAGCAGCTTCCCCCCAGCGGGGGGGCCGGGGACAGATACGCAGTATTTT. Translating gives CASSFPPAGGPGTDTQYF.

The chain joins TRBV27 to TRBJ1-4; D possibly corresponds to TRBD1 (5 bases). Trimming took 1 base from V and 7 from J, leaving 10 bases between them. The CDR3 loop spans 14 amino acids. The germline gives CDR1 MNHEY, CDR2 SMNVEV (reference sequence). CDR3 protein: CASSLLGDGEKLFF. Here the CDR3 DNA reads TGTGCCAGCAGTTTATTGGGGGATGGTGAAAAACTGTTTTTT.

The CDR3 DNA reads as TGTGCCAGCAGCTTAACGACAGGGGGCCGGGAAAAACTGTTTTTT. Its protein is CASSLTTGGREKLFF. The chain links TRBV11-1 to TRBJ1-4, with 10 bases aligning to TRBD1. Germline assignment: CDR1 SGHAT and CDR2 FQDESV (reference sequence). The CDR3 is made up of 15 amino acids. V dropped 2 bases and J dropped 8; count of bases not matched to a gene: 5.

V and J are TRBV5-1 and TRBJ2-5; D ambiguous. The CDR3 has 15 amino acids. From germline, CDR1 is SGHRS and CDR2 YFSETQ. V was shortened by 3 bases and J by 2 bases, with 14 bases between the two germline ends. CDR3 sequence (DNA): TGCGCCAGCAGCTCCCTCTATGGGCCGCAAGAGACCCAGTACTTC. It codes for CASSSLYGPQETQYF.

The chain carries TRBV28 and TRBJ2-3; D is possibly TRBD1 or TRBD2 (6 bases each). V lost 7 bases, J lost 2 bases, and 16 bases lay in between. The CDR3 consists of 15 residues. The germline gives CDR1 MDHEN, CDR2 SYDVKM. CDR3 residues: CASTLMGGHTDTQYF. The CDR3 DNA follows: TGTGCCAGCACCCTGATGGGGGGACACACAGATACGCAGTATTTT.

The rearrangement links TRBV6-1 to TRBJ2-2, with 7 bases aligning to TRBD1. Germline V gene data show CDR1 as MNHNS and CDR2 as SASEGT. The CDR3 sequence is 20 residues long. After removal of 1 base from V and 3 bases from J, the junction contained 17 bases not matched to a gene. The CDR3, as DNA: TGTGCCAGCAGTGAAGTTCGTGGACAGGTGGAAAAGTTTTACACCGGGGAGCTGTTTTTT. Its protein product is CASSEVRGQVEKFYTGELFF.

The chain recombines TRBV28 with TRBJ2-3; 9 bases are a match to TRBD2. With 6 bases clipped from V and 3 bases from J, the junction kept 7 bases outside the gene matches. Germline CDR1 is MDHEN and CDR2 is SYDVKM. The CDR3 contains 15 residues. Here the CDR3 reads CASRAGTSKTDTQYF. In nucleotides, the CDR3 is TGTGCCAGCAGGGCCGGGACTAGCAAGACAGATACGCAGTATTTT. Drawing the rest from reference TRBV28 and TRBJ2-3, the complete variable domain is DVKVTQSSRYLVKRTGEKVFLECVQDMDHENMFWYRQDPGLGLRLIYFSYDVKMKEKGDIPEGYSVSREKKERFSLILESASTNQTSMYLCASRAGTSKTDTQYFGPGTRLTVL.

The V gene is TRBV2, the J gene TRBJ2-2, with D perhaps TRBD1 (6 bases). Germline V gene data show CDR1 as SNHLY and CDR2 as FYNNEI. The CDR3 is 13 amino acids. V was shortened by 8 bases and J by 5 bases, with 12 bases between the two germline ends. The CDR3 loop reads CASSPDRTGELFF. The CDR3 nucleotides read TGTGCCAGCTCTCCGGACAGAACCGGGGAGCTGTTTTTT.

V and J are TRBV11-3 and TRBJ2-7; D call uncertain. Trimming took off 1 base at V and 2 bases at J, with 9 bases between the two ends. The CDR3 consists of 14 residues. CDR1 SGHNT and CDR2 YENEEA come from the germline V gene. The CDR3 region has the DNA TGTGCCAGCAGCTTAGGGCTTCCACCCTACGAGCAGTACTTC. This translates into CASSLGLPPYEQYF.

The chain is built from TRBV28 and TRBJ2-1, with 8 bases matching TRBD2. The V segment lost 6 bases and the J segment 6 bases; nucleotides outside the gene matches: 13. Germline CDR1 MDHEN, CDR2 SYDVKM. This CDR3 has 16 amino acids. DNA of the CDR3: TGTGCCAGCAGCCTCCTTCGGGCGGGAGGACCCAATGAGCAGTTCTTC. Amino acids: CASSLLRAGGPNEQFF.

The chain links TRBV5-1 to TRBJ2-5; D unresolved. The germline gives CDR1 SGHRS, CDR2 YFSETQ. This CDR3 is 13 amino acids long. Between the trimmed V and J ends, which lost 2 bases and 5 bases, there was a span of 10 bases. This chain's CDR3 is CASSFRHRETQYF. The DNA for the CDR3 is TGCGCCAGCAGCTTCCGACATCGGGAGACCCAGTACTTC.

The chain recombines TRBV5-5 with TRBJ1-1; no firm D call. Trimming pared 0 bases from V and 7 bases from J, leaving 13 bases between. Germline assignment: CDR1 SGHKS and CDR2 YYEKEE (reference sequence). The CDR3 has 14 amino acids. CDR3 DNA: TGTGCCAGCAGCTTGGATTCAGAGTCCCGTGAAGCTTTCTTT. It yields the protein CASSLDSESREAFF.

This clone was seen only a few times. The rearrangement uses TRBV12-1 and TRBJ1-5. TRBV12-1 is recorded as a pseudogene. The CDR3 extends over 17 amino acids. The CDR3 is CASSFGTGKGGRQPQHF. The CDR3 DNA reads TGTGCCAGCAGCTTTGGTACAGGGAAAGGGGGGAGGCAGCCCCAGCATTTT.

The rearrangement uses TRBV9 and TRBJ2-7; 7 nucleotides line up with TRBD1. Germline loops: CDR1 SGDLS, CDR2 YYNGEE. This CDR3 is built from 13 residues. With V trimmed by 0 bases and J by 6 bases, 3 bases remained unmatched. The CDR3 protein is CASSVGTGGEQYF. The CDR3 region has the DNA TGTGCCAGCAGCGTAGGGACAGGCGGCGAGCAGTACTTC. Drawing the rest from reference TRBV9 and TRBJ2-7, the complete variable domain is DSGVTQTPKHLITATGQRVTLRCSPRSGDLSVYWYQQSLDQGLQFLIQYYNGEERAKGNILERFSAQQFPDLHSELNLSSLELGDSALYFCASSVGTGGEQYFGPGTRLTVT.

This clone has more than one count but fewer than ten. The rearrangement joins TRBV6-5 to TRBJ2-7; D unclear. Trimming stripped 6 bases from V and 3 bases from J, with 12 bases between. CDR3 size: 13 residues. Germline-derived CDR1 and CDR2 are MNHEY and SVGAGI. The CDR3 sequence: CASSPRLHYEQYF. In DNA form, the CDR3 reads TGTGCCAGCAGCCCCCGACTCCACTACGAGCAGTACTTC.

This chain connects TRBV7-2 to TRBJ1-2; the D gene is possibly TRBD1 (5 bases). The germline V gene has CDR1 SGHTA and CDR2 FQGNSA. The CDR3 consists of 15 residues. The V and J ends lost 3 bases and 3 bases respectively, with 14 bases between them. DNA of the CDR3: TGTGCCAGCAGCTTGAGACAGCACCGTGACTATGGCTACACCTTC. This encodes CASSLRQHRDYGYTF.

The rearrangement joins TRBV19 to TRBJ1-1; 7 bases line up with TRBD1. The length of the CDR3 is 15 residues. The ends lost 3 bases at V and 5 bases at J; junction bases unmatched: 9. Germline CDR1 LNHDA, CDR2 SQIVND (reference sequence). CDR3 nucleotides: TGTGCCAGTAGTATTGGGACAGCGCGGGGGACTGAAGCTTTCTTT. This gives the protein CASSIGTARGTEAFF.

The chain combines TRBV28 with TRBJ1-5; D unclear. Germline lookup yields CDR1 MDHEN and CDR2 SYDVKM. The ends were cut back, 5 bases at V and 3 bases at J, with 11 bases in the middle. This CDR3 is 14 amino acids long. DNA of the CDR3: TGTGCCAGCAGTACGAAGACCTTCAATCAGCCCCAGCATTTT. This gives the protein CASSTKTFNQPQHF. The full variable domain, completed using reference TRBV28 and TRBJ1-5, is DVKVTQSSRYLVKRTGEKVFLECVQDMDHENMFWYRQDPGLGLRLIYFSYDVKMKEKGDIPEGYSVSREKKERFSLILESASTNQTSMYLCASSTKTFNQPQHFGDGTRLSIL.

The CDR3 sequence: CASLYPGANVLTF. The CDR3 DNA is TGTGCCAGCTTATATCCCGGGGCCAACGTCCTGACTTTC. The genes are TRBV18 and TRBJ2-6; D is ambiguous. The germline V gene encodes CDR1 KGHSH and CDR2 LQKENI. The CDR3 is 13 amino acids. Trimming removed 7 bases at V and 4 bases at J, with 8 bases between.

The V gene is TRBV30, the J gene TRBJ1-5, with D perhaps TRBD1 (5 bases). With 4 bases removed from V and 6 bases from J, the gap between germline ends came to 16 bases. The CDR3 covers 14 residues. Germline CDR1 reads GTSNPN; CDR2 reads SVGIG (reference sequence). DNA of the CDR3: TGTGCCTGGACCCCGGGGGGGGAAAGTCAGCCCCAGCATTTT. Amino acids: CAWTPGGESQPQHF. Together with reference TRBV30 and TRBJ1-5, the CDR3 gives the full variable domain: SQTIHQWPATLVQPVGSPLSLECTVEGTSNPNLYWYRQAAGRGLQLLFYSVGIGQISSEVPQNLSASRPQDRQFILSSKKLLLSDSGFYLCAWTPGGESQPQHFGDGTRLSIL.

The gene calls are TRBV18 and TRBJ2-5; D is undetermined. V was shortened by 2 bases and J by 0 bases, with 7 bases between the two germline ends. Germline loops: CDR1 KGHSH, CDR2 LQKENI. The CDR3 runs 14 residues. The CDR3 coding sequence is TGTGCCAGCTCACCAAACATCAACCAAGAGACCCAGTACTTC. This sequence encodes CASSPNINQETQYF.